These 26 T cell receptor beta chains originate from one sample sequenced in a study of T cell responses to AZD1222 COVID-19 vaccine. Here immunoSEQ multiplex PCR was the method, and the copy in TCRdb shows in-frame clones only, minus some. The sample includes under 150,000 clones, about nine tenths seen only once; the top ten take about 3.4%. Source: peripheral blood, taken on day 0 of AZD1222 vaccination. All receptors come from an adult in good health.

V usage is TRBV3-1 (or the pseudogene TRBV3-2) and J usage is TRBJ1-1; 8 bases are a match to TRBD1. V trimming: 0 bases; J trimming: 8 bases; junction bases outside the gene matches: 5. CDR3 length equals 14 residues. CDR1 and CDR2 (germline): LGHDT, YNNKEL (reference sequence). The CDR3 here is CASSQEPGGGEAFF. CDR3 nucleotides: TGTGCCAGCAGCCAAGAGCCAGGGGGCGGGGAAGCTTTCTTT.

As concerns this clone: One end of the junction fails to match germline, which may point to a read error. The chain joins TRBV7-2 to TRBJ2-7; tentative D call: TRBD1 (6 bases). CDR3 size: 14 residues. CDR1 and CDR2 (germline): SGHTA, FQGNSA. The CDR3 here is CASSLSRQDPRNEF. The CDR3 nucleotides are TGTGCCAGCAGCTTATCCCGACAGGATCCGAGGAATGAATTC.

V and J are TRBV27 and TRBJ2-2; 7 bases map to TRBD1. This CDR3 comprises 16 residues. With V trimmed by 6 bases and J by 1 base, 8 bases remained unmatched. Germline lookup yields CDR1 MNHEY and CDR2 SMNVEV (reference sequence). This chain's CDR3 is CASSAIGTVNTGELFF. The DNA for the CDR3 is TGTGCCAGCAGCGCTATCGGGACAGTGAACACCGGGGAGCTGTTTTTT.

The chain couples TRBV7-6 to TRBJ2-6; D not certain. From germline, CDR1 is SGHVS and CDR2 FNYEAQ. The CDR3 sequence is 19 residues long. The germline V and J ends were trimmed by 2 bases and 1 base, with 18 bases remaining between them. The CDR3 spells CASSLFPPAGQSGANVLTF. The CDR3 coding sequence is TGTGCCAGCAGCTTATTCCCTCCAGCTGGTCAATCTGGGGCCAACGTCCTGACTTTC.

The rearrangement uses TRBV12-3 or TRBV12-4 and TRBJ2-1; no definite D call. The CDR3 has 11 amino acids. Trimming left V 3 bases short and J 7 bases short, with 4 bases between. The CDR3: CASSFLNEQFF. The CDR3, as DNA: TGTGCCAGCAGTTTTTTGAATGAGCAGTTCTTC.

The chain is built from TRBV5-1 and TRBJ1-5; D call uncertain. The CDR3 length is 13 residues. CDR1 is SGHRS and CDR2 is YFSETQ in the germline V gene. V lost 0 bases, J lost 4 bases, and 5 bases lay in between. Here the CDR3 DNA reads TGCGCCAGCAGCTTGGGACTGAATCAGCCCCAGCATTTT. Translation: CASSLGLNQPQHF.

The rearrangement joins TRBV9 to TRBJ2-7; TRBD1 matches 7 bases. V trimming: 3 bases; J trimming: 6 bases; junction bases outside the gene matches: 12. Germline V gives CDR1 SGDLS, CDR2 YYNGEE. This CDR3 has 15 amino acids. The CDR3 DNA sequence: TGTGCCAGCAGCGCGGTCCTGACAGGGATCGGCGAGCAGTACTTC. Translated, it gives CASSAVLTGIGEQYF.

This sequence joins TRBV9 and TRBJ1-5; D is uncertain. Germline-derived CDR1 and CDR2 are SGDLS and YYNGEE. This CDR3 region has 15 residues. The V end was cut by 2 bases, the J end by 0 bases, with 9 bases between. CDR3: CASSVGDYSNQPQHF. DNA of the CDR3: TGTGCCAGCAGCGTTGGGGATTATAGCAATCAGCCCCAGCATTTT.

The chain couples TRBV4-1 to TRBJ1-5, with D uncertain. With 1 base removed from V and 7 bases from J, the gap between germline ends came to 11 bases. The CDR3 loop spans 14 amino acids. Germline V lookup: CDR1 MGHRA, CDR2 YSYEKL. CDR3 in amino acids: CASSQAGYTQPQHF. The CDR3 region has the DNA TGCGCCAGCAGCCAAGCGGGATATACCCAGCCCCAGCATTTT.

The V gene is TRBV19, the J gene TRBJ1-2, with TRBD1 matching over 10 bases. The V gene's germline CDR1 is LNHDA and CDR2 SQIVND (reference sequence). V gave up 3 bases and J gave up 6 bases; unmatched junction bases: 7. The CDR3 has 15 residues. The chain's CDR3 is CASSIGWDRGHGYTF. CDR3 sequence (DNA): TGTGCCAGTAGTATCGGTTGGGACAGGGGACATGGCTACACCTTC.

This clone appeared once. The gene calls are TRBV5-4 and TRBJ1-2; unclear D gene. Between the trimmed V and J ends, which lost 0 bases and 4 bases, there was a span of 10 bases. The CDR3 is made up of 14 amino acids. The germline CDR1 and CDR2 sequences are SGHNT and YYREEE (reference sequence). CDR3 sequence (DNA): TGTGCCAGCAGCTTGGCCCCCACCCCCTATGGCTACACCTTC. Residues: CASSLAPTPYGYTF.

V and J are TRBV6-5 and TRBJ1-4; 7 bases agree with TRBD1. Germline CDR1 and CDR2: MNHEY and SVGAGI. The CDR3 length is 15 residues. V lost 4 bases and J lost 7; bases outside the gene matches: 9. The CDR3 protein is CASSSETGPGEKLFF. The CDR3 nucleotides read TGTGCCAGCAGTTCCGAGACAGGGCCGGGTGAAAAACTGTTTTTT.

The gene calls are TRBV19 and TRBJ1-5; the match to TRBD1 covers 11 bases. This CDR3 comprises 16 residues. Trimming removed 6 bases from V and 0 bases from J; junction bases left unmatched: 4. Per germline, CDR1 LNHDA and CDR2 SQIVND (reference sequence). The CDR3 DNA sequence: TGTGCCAGTAGCCGGGACAGGGGGTATAGCAATCAGCCCCAGCATTTT. This translates into CASSRDRGYSNQPQHF.

The V call is TRBV5-5, the J call TRBJ1-1, with 10 bases aligning to TRBD1. The CDR3 loop spans 16 amino acids. Looked up from germline, CDR1 is SGHKS and CDR2 is YYEKEE (reference sequence). The junction had 10 bases not matched to a gene; V was cut back by 4 bases and J by 4 bases. CDR3 coding DNA: TGTGCCAGCAGCCCCCGACCCGGGACAGGGGTCACTGAAGCTTTCTTT. This gives the protein CASSPRPGTGVTEAFF. The complete variable domain, with remaining parts taken from reference TRBV5-5 and TRBJ1-1, reads DAGVTQSPTHLIKTRGQQVTLRCSPISGHKSVSWYQQVLGQGPQFIFQYYEKEERGRGNFPDRFSARQFPNYSSELNVNALLLGDSALYLCASSPRPGTGVTEAFFGQGTRLTVV.

This sequence joins TRBV2 and TRBJ1-2; unclear D gene. V was clipped by 5 bases and J by 4 bases, with 14 bases between them. This CDR3 contains 14 residues. Germline V CDR1 and CDR2: SNHLY, FYNNEI. DNA of the CDR3: TGTGCCAGCAGTCCGGAGCGCTCTTCCTATGGCTACACCTTC. Its protein product is CASSPERSSYGYTF. Variable domain in full (rest from reference TRBV2 and TRBJ1-2): EPEVTQTPSHQVTQMGQEVILRCVPISNHLYFYWYRQILGQKVEFLVSFYNNEISEKSEIFDDQFSVERPDGSNFTLKIRSTKLEDSAMYFCASSPERSSYGYTFGSGTRLTVV.

The CDR3 is CASSITPGLAGSDTQYF. The CDR3 DNA reads TGTGCCAGCAGCATCACCCCGGGACTAGCGGGGTCAGATACGCAGTATTTT. V gene TRBV27 combines with J gene TRBJ2-3; 13 positions agree with TRBD2. Per germline, CDR1 MNHEY and CDR2 SMNVEV (reference sequence). Trimming cost V 6 bases and J 4 bases; bases outside gene matches: 10. This CDR3 comprises 17 residues.

This sequence joins TRBV28 and TRBJ1-2, with 11 bases matching TRBD1. Looked up from germline, CDR1 is MDHEN and CDR2 is SYDVKM. The CDR3 has 14 residues. The V segment lost 2 bases and the J segment 8 bases; nucleotides outside the gene matches: 4. The CDR3 protein is CASSLPGQGGGYTF. Written as DNA, the CDR3 is TGTGCCAGCAGTTTACCGGGACAGGGGGGCGGCTACACCTTC.

This clone was recorded once. The chain employs TRBV5-6 and TRBJ2-1; TRBD2 aligns across 15 bases. The CDR3 length is 18 residues. The ends lost 3 bases at V and 8 bases at J; junction bases unmatched: 12. In germline, CDR1 is SGHDT, CDR2 YYEEEE. The CDR3, as DNA: TGTGCCAGCAGCTCTGGACTAGCGGGAGGGTCGGGGTCATATGAGCAGTTCTTC. Residues: CASSSGLAGGSGSYEQFF.

The chain carries TRBV19 and TRBJ2-2, with D maybe TRBD1 (5 bases). V lost 9 bases to trimming and J lost 1 base, with 9 bases between them. Per the germline V gene, CDR1 is LNHDA and CDR2 is SQIVND (reference sequence). The CDR3 runs 13 residues. The CDR3 is CASGHLNTGELFF. As DNA, the CDR3 is TGTGCCAGCGGACACCTGAACACCGGGGAGCTGTTTTTT.

The rearrangement links TRBV7-8 to TRBJ1-2; D may be TRBD1 (5 bases). Trimming removed 1 base at V and 4 bases at J, with 16 bases between. The germline CDR1 and CDR2 sequences are SGHVS and FQNEAQ. The CDR3 covers 16 residues. CDR3 bases: TGTGCCAGCAGCTTAGAATCTCCAGGGATTGGCTATGGCTACACCTTC. It specifies CASSLESPGIGYGYTF. Supplemented by reference TRBV7-8 and TRBJ1-2, the full variable domain reads GAGVSQSPRYKVAKRGQDVALRCDPISGHVSLFWYQQALGQGPEFLTYFQNEAQLDKSGLPSDRFFAERPEGSVSTLKIQRTQQEDSAVYLCASSLESPGIGYGYTFGSGTRLTVV.

The genes are TRBV19 and TRBJ1-2; no definite D call. The CDR3 is 11 residues long. Trimming pared 6 bases from V and 5 bases from J, leaving 7 bases between. The germline V gene encodes CDR1 LNHDA and CDR2 SQIVND (reference sequence). The CDR3 protein is CASSLRYGYTF. CDR3 bases: TGTGCCAGTAGCCTCCGTTATGGCTACACCTTC.

This clone was counted at least ten times. The chain couples TRBV7-3 to TRBJ2-1; 13 bases map to TRBD2. The germline V gene has CDR1 SGHTA and CDR2 FQGTGA. The CDR3 is 17 residues long. Trimming removed 1 base from V and 6 bases from J; junction bases left unmatched: 6. The CDR3 region has the DNA TGTGCCAGCAGCTTAATGGGGACTAGCGGGGCGGTCAATGAGCAGTTCTTC. Translated, it gives CASSLMGTSGAVNEQFF.

The sample holds one count of this clone. This rearrangement joins TRBV18 to TRBJ2-2; tentative D call: TRBD2 (7 bases). The germline CDR1 and CDR2 sequences are KGHSH and LQKENI. V lost 2 bases to trimming and J lost 5 bases, with 15 bases between them. The CDR3 consists of 16 residues. Here the CDR3 DNA reads TGTGCCAGCTCACCATTACGGGGGGCGGCGACCGGGGAGCTGTTTTTT. This codes for CASSPLRGAATGELFF.

This clone has only a few counts. The V call is TRBV11-2, the J call TRBJ2-5; D may match TRBD1 or TRBD2 (5 bases each). CDR1 and CDR2 (germline): SGHAT, FQNNGV. The CDR3 has 15 amino acids. V lost 3 bases, J lost 2 bases, and 13 bases lay in between. The CDR3 DNA reads as TGTGCCAGCAGCTTCAACCGTGGGGGACAAGAGACCCAGTACTTC. Protein sequence: CASSFNRGGQETQYF.

The V gene is TRBV2, the J gene TRBJ2-5, with a possible D match to TRBD2 (7 bases). CDR1 is SNHLY, CDR2 FYNNEI, per germline. The CDR3 totals 16 residues. Trimming removed 2 bases from V and 1 base from J, with 14 bases in between. The DNA for the CDR3 is TGTGCCAGCAGTGAAATCGCGCGGGGGCCCCAAGAGACCCAGTACTTC. Encoded protein: CASSEIARGPQETQYF.

The rearrangement joins TRBV2 to TRBJ2-1; 11 bases are a match to TRBD2. The CDR3 runs 16 residues. The V gene end was trimmed by 3 bases and the J gene end by 8 bases; junction bases not matched to a gene: 9. Germline V lookup: CDR1 SNHLY, CDR2 FYNNEI. The CDR3 spells CASSELTSGIRHEQFF. The CDR3 DNA is TGTGCCAGCAGTGAGCTGACTAGCGGGATACGGCATGAGCAGTTCTTC.